The table lists the clone carrying this T cell receptor (beta chain) with a few counts. Its antigen is currently unknown. Pooling covered second doses at about 4 or about 12 weeks. The CDR3 contains 15 residues. Germline V lookup: CDR1 GTSNPN, CDR2 SVGIG (reference sequence). V was clipped by 1 base and J by 4 bases, with 13 bases between them. Profiling relied on immunoSEQ multiplex PCR, and the TCRdb table lists in-frame clones only, not all of them. This sample carries some 47,000 clones, 80% to 90% of them seen once, and the ten largest clones take roughly 2.7%. This record belongs to a study of T cell responses to AZD1222 COVID-19 vaccine. Points from the study as a whole: Clonal diversity may have been underestimated, and the donors were mostly white British, with more females than males. Among spike-specific TCRs, nearly half reportedly target unmutated variant regions. Following two doses of AZD1222, Spike-specific TCR breadth and depth rose.

This specimen was peripheral blood, taken 28 days after the second AZD1222 dose. This clonotype originated in an adult who received the AZD1222 COVID-19 vaccine. The chain recombines TRBV30 with TRBJ1-4; unclear D gene. The CDR3 nucleotides read TGTGCCTGGAGTGCCGGGGAGCGGGATAATGAAAAACTGTTTTTT. This translates into CAWSAGERDNEKLFF.